Below, 4 T cell receptor beta chains from the same sample are listed, as sequenced in a study of metastatic and nonmetastatic thyroid tumors. TCRdb re-called clones via MiXCR from the PCR reads. The repertoire includes 30,000 or so clones, around 17% of them detected once, and approximately 4.4% sits in the top ten. No patient had received any treatment before thyroid surgery. The sample comprised blood. These receptors all come from a female donor with papillary thyroid cancer or a benign thyroid nodule (not recorded which). Some clones in this sample may be carry-over from other donors' samples.

This clone was detected a few times. The chain carries TRBV6-2 or TRBV6-3 and TRBJ1-1; 8 bases agree with TRBD1. Germline loops: CDR1 MNHEY, CDR2 SVGEGT. Germline trimming cut 7 bases from V and 2 bases from J; bases unmatched to any gene: 15. This CDR3 is 17 amino acids long. The CDR3: CASISLRGLYVNTEAFF. CDR3 nucleotide sequence: TGTGCCAGCATCTCACTCAGGGGGCTCTACGTTAACACTGAAGCTTTCTTT.

This clone was picked up many times. This rearrangement joins TRBV7-2 to TRBJ2-1; TRBD2 matches 8 bases. CDR1 and CDR2 from the germline V gene are SGHTA and FQGNSA. Trimming at V came to 1 base and at J to 5 bases, leaving 10 bases not matched to a gene. The CDR3 runs 17 residues. The CDR3 loop is CASSLGSAGDAHNEQFF. Here the CDR3 DNA reads TGTGCCAGCAGCTTAGGTTCAGCGGGAGATGCCCACAATGAGCAGTTCTTC.

This clone has ten or more counts. V is TRBV14 and J is TRBJ2-1; the D gene is possibly TRBD2 (6 bases). This CDR3 has 12 amino acids. CDR1 SGHDN and CDR2 FVKESK come from the germline V gene. Deletions cut 4 bases from V and 7 bases from J, with 8 bases between. CDR3 sequence reads: CASSPLANEQFF. As DNA, the CDR3 is TGTGCCAGCAGCCCCCTAGCGAATGAGCAGTTCTTC.

This clone was counted at least ten times. This may be a read error: a much more frequent sequence differs by one nucleotide. V gene TRBV19 combines with J gene TRBJ2-2; 7 bases align to TRBD1. Per the germline V gene, CDR1 is LNHDA and CDR2 is SQIVND (reference sequence). This CDR3 spans 15 amino acids. Unmatched junction bases numbered 3, after V lost 5 bases and J lost 0 bases. CDR3 in DNA: TGTGCCAGTAGTGTGGGGACAGCGAACACCGGGGAGCTGTTTTTT. Its translation: CASSVGTANTGELFF.